This T cell receptor beta chain was identified during a study of blood T cell repertoires in COVID-19 (dated by TCRdb to the early 2020s). About the study as a whole: Collaborator samples came from the United States, Italy and Spain and covered acute and convalescent phases of COVID-19. Sample metadata almost always included a de-identified subject ID, COVID-19 status, age in years and sex. Deeply sampled blood TCRbeta repertoires from subjects exposed to, actively infected with, or recovered from COVID-19 were included in the dataset. The samples were drawn from the first 160 participants of the ongoing ImmuneRACE study and from more than 1,000 subjects provided by 6 global collaborators. The prospective study material was composed of cDNA or gDNA derived from T cells, B-cell-depleted T cells, or PBMCs. The repertoires were made available in a free public database intended to serve as a resource for research on the immune response to SARS-CoV-2. Where available, HLA class I and class II types were obtained from metadata supplied by the sample provider rather than from assay-based typing.

Findings and caveats that apply to the study as a whole: The quantity of clinical and demographic metadata differed by source and by participant and was supplied without curation.

Each collaborating institution followed its own protocols to collect whole blood in K2EDTA tubes. For TCRbeta analysis, collaborators shipped samples in one of three forms: frozen whole blood, isolated PBMCs, or DNA extracted from either of those sample types. The immunoSEQ Assay, a bias-controlled multiplex PCR, was used to amplify TCRbeta CDR3 regions from genomic DNA. Turning to the authors' computational methods: Nucleated cell counts per sample were estimated from amplification of reference gene primers within the assay. Sequence reads were collapsed and filtered to measure the absolute abundance of every unique TCRbeta CDR3 rearrangement. Productive Simpson clonality was computed per sample as the square root of Simpson's diversity index over productive rearrangements. The table comes from immuneACCESS by way of TCRdb, which keeps in-frame sequences with V and J called. Part of the clones is missing from these tables; in studies checked, under half for an unresolved V gene and the rest for unknown reasons. That table is the source of V, J and clone size, and D and trimming were worked out from the DNA. This sample lists approximately 180,000 clones; about 75% were detected once. The top ten clones comprise more than 25% of the sample.

The CDR3 starts with the cysteine, ends with the phenylalanine, and has 16 residues. Only the CDR3 portion is preserved as DNA: 48 bases, with reading frame beginning at the first base. The germline V gene provides CDR1 SGHAT and CDR2 FQNNGV. V is reduced by 5 bases and J by 2 bases, leaving a spacing of 16 bases between them. With respect to this clone: Its antigen is not yet known. No base-level quality is on record; no much larger clone is a single base apart.

The sample comprised peripheral blood. The chain is encoded by TRBV11-2 joined to TRBJ2-1; TRBD1 could be the D gene, as 5 bases match. The receptor's source is a woman aged 70-85 years with acute or convalescent COVID-19. At the DNA level, the sequence is TGTGCCAGCAGCCTTAGCTCAGGGTCCCCCTACAATGAGCAGTTCTTC. The encoded protein is CASSLSSGSPYNEQFF.